Listed below are T cell receptor beta chains from one sample, sequenced in a study of T-cell memory formation after mild COVID-19. TCRdb re-analysed the 5' RACE reads in MiXCR, keeping a single row per CDR3 protein. The sample records under 300,000 distinct CDR3 sequences, 8% to 9% being singletons. Source material: PBMCs or a T cell subset sorted from them (not recorded which). Source of these receptors: a man in his late teens or twenties who had mild COVID-19 (a few samples of this study predate the infection). Cell type and time point are not known. Both conserved end residues are part of each CDR3. Each record gives: V gene, J gene, D gene, clone size, CDR3 DNA, CDR3 protein. A D gene is named only where the DNA matches it firmly. Size values are once, few and many counts, or a class for expanded clones, and some rows have none.

TRBV5-1,TRBJ2-1,-,many,TGCGCCAGCAGCTTGGCGACTGTTCAGTTCTTC,CASSLATVQFF
TRBV7-2,TRBJ2-7,-,few,TGTGCCAGCAGCTTATCAGGGAACGCCTACGAGCAGTACTTC,CASSLSGNAYEQYF
TRBV6-6,TRBJ2-4,-,-,TGTGCCAGCAGTCCTGGATTTGCAAACATTCAGTACTTC,CASSPGFANIQYF
TRBV7-9,TRBJ2-1,-,many,TGTGCCAGCAGCTTTTGGGGTTTGGACAATGAGCAGTTCTTC,CASSFWGLDNEQFF
TRBV7-2,TRBJ1-2,TRBD1,few,TGTGCCAGCAGCTTAGAGTTGACAGGGGGAGGTTACTATGGCTACACCTTC,CASSLELTGGGYYGYTF
TRBV10-2,TRBJ2-1,TRBD2,-,TGCGCCATCGTGCAGCGGGGGGGCGGTGAGCAGTTCTTC,CAIVQRGGGEQFF
TRBV12-3/TRBV12-4,TRBJ2-5,-,many,TGTGCCAGCAGTTTAGCAACCGCCCAAGAAGAGACCCAGTACTTC,CASSLATAQEETQYF
TRBV7-3,TRBJ2-2,TRBD2,-,TGTGCCAGCAGCTTATCCACCTGGCTAGCGGGGGATCACACCGGGGAGCTGTTTTTT,CASSLSTWLAGDHTGELFF
TRBV12-3/TRBV12-4,TRBJ2-5,-,-,TGTGCCAGCAGTTTCGTGCCCGAGGAGACCCAGTACTTC,CASSFVPEETQYF
TRBV18,TRBJ2-5,-,-,TGTGCCAGCTCACCCAACCAGGGATCCCAAGAGACCCAGTACTTC,CASSPNQGSQETQYF
TRBV11-2,TRBJ1-5,-,-,TGTGCCAGCAGCTCCACCCTGGGCCCTGGAGTTCAGCCCCAGCATTTT,CASSSTLGPGVQPQHF
TRBV29-1,TRBJ2-1,-,few,TGCAGCGTTGAGTCTTGGGGCGGGTCCTACAATGAGCAGTTCTTC,CSVESWGGSYNEQFF
TRBV7-2,TRBJ1-2,-,few,TGTGCCAGCAGCTCTAGGTCGCAGGACTATGGCTACACCTTC,CASSSRSQDYGYTF
TRBV9,TRBJ2-2,TRBD2,many,TGTGCCAGCAGCGTCTCCGGGACTAGCGGCACCGGGGAGCTGTTTTTT,CASSVSGTSGTGELFF
TRBV3-1,TRBJ1-1,-,-,TGTGCCAGCAGCCTAGGATTATTGGGGGACGAAGCTTTCTTT,CASSLGLLGDEAFF
TRBV28,TRBJ2-5,TRBD1,many,TGTGCCAGCAGTCCTCACCCTCAGGGGGCCGCGGAGACCCAGTACTTC,CASSPHPQGAAETQYF
TRBV20-1,TRBJ2-5,TRBD2,-,TGCAGTGCCGTAGCGGGCCACGGGGAGACCCAGTACTTC,CSAVAGHGETQYF
TRBV12-3/TRBV12-4,TRBJ2-3,-,many,TGTGCCAGCAGTTTAAGGGAGGAACAGGCAGATACGCAGTATTTT,CASSLREEQADTQYF
TRBV7-3,TRBJ2-3,-,few,TGTGCCAGCAGTAAAGGGGGATTCACAGATACGCAGTATTTT,CASSKGGFTDTQYF
TRBV7-2,TRBJ2-1,TRBD2,many,TGTGCCAGCAGGTCTAGCGGGGGCAATGAGCAGTTCTTC,CASRSSGGNEQFF
TRBV19,TRBJ2-7,TRBD2,-,TGTGCCAGTAGTGCTAGCGGGATGAGCTCCTACGAGCAGTACTTC,CASSASGMSSYEQYF
TRBV20-1,TRBJ1-2,-,many,TGCAGTGCTTGGGAATATGGCTACACCTTC,CSAWEYGYTF